Presented here are 21 T cell receptor beta chains from one specimen sequenced in a study of radiotherapy plus CTLA-4 blockade in lung cancer. The protocol was immunoSEQ multiplex PCR, while the TCRdb copy is restricted to in-frame clones and leaves out a portion. The table shows 40,000 to 55,000 clones, with roughly four fifths occurring only once. The sequencing here drew on peripheral blood, taken from a patient treated with radiotherapy plus ipilimumab. The receptors originated from a human donor with non-small cell lung cancer whose response to radiotherapy plus ipilimumab could not be evaluated.

This clone appeared a few times. J is TRBJ1-1 and V is TRBV7-9; 8 bases are a match to TRBD1. V lost 6 bases and J lost 5; bases outside the gene matches: 8. Germline assignment: CDR1 SEHNR and CDR2 FQNEAQ (reference sequence). The CDR3 loop spans 14 amino acids. The CDR3 nucleotides read TGTGCCAGCAGGAGACAGGGGAGTTGGACTGAAGCTTTCTTT. It encodes CASRRQGSWTEAFF.

The sample holds one count of this clone. The chain recombines TRBV7-3 with TRBJ2-5; a possible D gene is TRBD1 (7 bases). Germline V gene sequence: CDR1 SGHTA, CDR2 FQGTGA. V gave up 2 bases and J gave up 5 bases, with 15 bases separating them. The CDR3 extends over 15 amino acids. DNA of the CDR3: TGTGCCAGCAGCTTAGGGCCAGGGGGGAGTGAGACCCAGTACTTC. This translates into CASSLGPGGSETQYF.

The J gene is TRBJ2-7, the V gene TRBV5-4, with D possibly being TRBD1 (5 bases). The germline V and J ends were trimmed by 0 bases and 4 bases, with 14 bases remaining between them. Germline CDR1 reads SGHNT; CDR2 reads YYREEE (reference sequence). CDR3 size: 15 residues. The CDR3 protein is CASSLEETAPYEQYF. CDR3 DNA: TGTGCCAGCAGCTTGGAGGAGACAGCCCCGTACGAGCAGTACTTC.

The chain employs TRBV28 and TRBJ1-5, with TRBD1 matching 7 bases. The CDR3 length is 14 residues. V dropped 8 bases and J dropped 2; count of bases not matched to a gene: 6. Germline V lookup: CDR1 MDHEN, CDR2 SYDVKM. The chain's CDR3 is CASLLDRRNQPQHF. The DNA of the CDR3 is TGTGCCAGCCTCCTGGACAGGCGCAATCAGCCCCAGCATTTT. The whole variable domain, filled in from reference TRBV28 and TRBJ1-5, reads DVKVTQSSRYLVKRTGEKVFLECVQDMDHENMFWYRQDPGLGLRLIYFSYDVKMKEKGDIPEGYSVSREKKERFSLILESASTNQTSMYLCASLLDRRNQPQHFGDGTRLSIL.

With regard to this clone: Other DNA sequences of this sample code for an identical CDR3. V and J are TRBV9 and TRBJ1-6, with unresolved D. The V gene lost 0 bases and the J gene lost 13 bases, with 17 bases spanning the gap. Germline values: CDR1 SGDLS, CDR2 YYNGEE. CDR3 length: 15 amino acids. The DNA for the CDR3 is TGTGCCAGCAGCGTAGGCGGAGGGAGGAAATCCCCCCTCCACTTT. The encoded protein is CASSVGGGRKSPLHF.

This clone was seen only once. The chain couples TRBV6-6 to TRBJ2-2; TRBD2 is a possible D gene (6 bases). CDR3 length: 13 residues. V was cut by 6 bases and J by 8 bases, with 13 bases left in between. Per germline, CDR1 MNHNY and CDR2 SVGAGI (reference sequence). CDR3 residues: CASSPRGEGELFF. CDR3 DNA sequence: TGTGCCAGCAGCCCGCGGGGAGAGGGGGAGCTGTTTTTT.

The V gene is TRBV27, the J gene TRBJ1-2; 7 nucleotides line up with TRBD1. CDR1 and CDR2 (germline): MNHEY, SMNVEV (reference sequence). The CDR3 totals 15 residues. The J segment lost 2 bases and the V segment lost 10 bases, leaving 13 bases of the junction unmatched. CDR3 loop: CANNKNKTGNYGYTF. The CDR3 nucleotides are TGTGCCAATAATAAAAATAAGACAGGGAACTATGGCTACACCTTC.

This rearrangement joins TRBV6-5 to TRBJ2-1; the match to TRBD2 covers 7 bases. The CDR3 sequence is 15 residues long. V was pared by 4 bases and J by 2 bases, with 5 bases of the junction left unmatched. Germline loops: CDR1 MNHEY, CDR2 SVGAGI. The CDR3 nucleotides are TGTGCCAGCAGTTTTGGTCTAGCGGCCTACAATGAGCAGTTCTTC. This codes for CASSFGLAAYNEQFF.

V and J are TRBV28 and TRBJ1-5, with TRBD1 identical over 11 bases. The V and J ends lost 4 bases and 4 bases, in that order; junction bases with no gene match: 9. The CDR3 length is 17 residues. Germline values: CDR1 MDHEN, CDR2 SYDVKM. CDR3 nucleotides: TGTGCCAGCAGTTCGCCCGGGACAGGGGGAATTAATCAGCCCCAGCATTTT. It encodes CASSSPGTGGINQPQHF.

The genes are TRBV2 and TRBJ2-7, with 7 bases fitting TRBD2. Trimming at V came to 3 bases and at J to 2 bases, leaving 4 bases not matched to a gene. The CDR3 is made up of 14 amino acids. CDR1 and CDR2 from the germline V gene are SNHLY and FYNNEI. The CDR3 sequence is CASSEASGTYEQYF. The CDR3 bases are TGTGCCAGCAGTGAGGCTAGCGGTACCTACGAGCAGTACTTC. The entire variable domain, with the rest obtained from reference TRBV2 and TRBJ2-7, is as follows: EPEVTQTPSHQVTQMGQEVILRCVPISNHLYFYWYRQILGQKVEFLVSFYNNEISEKSEIFDDQFSVERPDGSNFTLKIRSTKLEDSAMYFCASSEASGTYEQYFGPGTRLTVT.

The chain joins TRBV5-1 to TRBJ1-2; TRBD1 aligns across 8 bases. The CDR3 extends over 14 amino acids. V dropped 6 bases and J dropped 4; count of bases not matched to a gene: 8. Germline V lookup: CDR1 SGHRS, CDR2 YFSETQ. The DNA for the CDR3 is TGCGCCAGCACCGATACAGGGGGGACCTATGGCTACACCTTC. Encoded protein: CASTDTGGTYGYTF. Full variable domain (outside the CDR3, taken from reference TRBV5-1 and TRBJ1-2): KAGVTQTPRYLIKTRGQQVTLSCSPISGHRSVSWYQQTPGQGLQFLFEYFSETQRNKGNFPGRFSGRQFSNSRSEMNVSTLELGDSALYLCASTDTGGTYGYTFGSGTRLTVV.

V is TRBV6-5 and J is TRBJ2-2; D ambiguous. The CDR3 runs to 15 residues. V shed 0 bases and J shed 4 bases, with 9 bases lying between them. Germline V lookup: CDR1 MNHEY, CDR2 SVGAGI. CDR3 sequence (DNA): TGTGCCAGCAGTTACTCCCTGCGAACCACCGGGGAGCTGTTTTTT. This translates into CASSYSLRTTGELFF.

V and J are TRBV19 and TRBJ1-1; TRBD1 matches at 11 bases. The germline CDR1 and CDR2 sequences are LNHDA and SQIVND (reference sequence). V shed 6 bases, J shed 1 base, and the junction held 10 bases outside the gene matches. This CDR3 comprises 17 residues. For the CDR3, the DNA is TGTGCCAGTAGCAGCTACGGGACAGGGGGTCGGAACACTGAAGCTTTCTTT. Its translation: CASSSYGTGGRNTEAFF.

V is TRBV4-3 and J is TRBJ2-1; TRBD2 agrees at 8 bases. The CDR3 length is 15 residues. Looked up from germline, CDR1 is LGHNA and CDR2 is YSLEER. V lost 4 bases and J lost 9; bases outside the gene matches: 11. The CDR3 coding sequence is TGCGCCAGCAGCCCAGCCCAGCGGGAGTATGCTGAGCAGTTCTTC. This encodes CASSPAQREYAEQFF.

This chain joins TRBV11-1 and TRBJ1-1; maybe TRBD1 (5 bases). The CDR3 has 14 residues. CDR1 and CDR2 from the germline V gene are SGHAT and FQDESV (reference sequence). V was clipped by 1 base and J by 1 base, with 7 bases between them. CDR3 residues: CASSLGQGNTEAFF. The CDR3 nucleotides read TGTGCCAGCAGCTTAGGCCAGGGGAACACTGAAGCTTTCTTT.

The chain carries TRBV5-6 and TRBJ1-2, with 12 bases identical to TRBD1. The J segment lost 5 bases and the V segment lost 4 bases, leaving 3 bases of the junction unmatched. This CDR3 region has 14 residues. The V gene's germline CDR1 is SGHDT and CDR2 YYEEEE. CDR3 residues: CASSGTGGEYGYTF. The CDR3 DNA follows: TGTGCCAGCAGCGGGACAGGGGGCGAGTATGGCTACACCTTC. Together with reference TRBV5-6 and TRBJ1-2, the CDR3 gives the full variable domain: DAGVTQSPTHLIKTRGQQVTLRCSPKSGHDTVSWYQQALGQGPQFIFQYYEEEERQRGNFPDRFSGHQFPNYSSELNVNALLLGDSALYLCASSGTGGEYGYTFGSGTRLTVV.

This chain links TRBV6-5 with TRBJ1-5; the match to TRBD1 covers 7 bases. CDR1 MNHEY and CDR2 SVGAGI come from the germline V gene. Losses at the gene ends were 6 bases for V and 4 bases for J; bases not matched to a gene: 6. CDR3 length equals 14 residues. The CDR3 reads CASRGGQNNQPQHF. CDR3 DNA: TGTGCCAGCAGGGGGGGACAGAATAATCAGCCCCAGCATTTT.

The J gene is TRBJ2-7, the V gene TRBV28; 13 bases agree with TRBD2. The CDR3 is 15 amino acids. CDR1 is MDHEN and CDR2 is SYDVKM in the germline V gene. V dropped 6 bases and J dropped 1; count of bases not matched to a gene: 3. The CDR3 sequence is CASRLGLAGSYEQYF. The CDR3 region has the DNA TGTGCCAGCAGACTGGGACTAGCGGGGTCCTACGAGCAGTACTTC.

The chain joins TRBV2 to TRBJ1-3; 8 bases map to TRBD1. The CDR3 totals 16 residues. Looked up from germline, CDR1 is SNHLY and CDR2 is FYNNEI. V lost 4 bases to trimming and J lost 3 bases; unmatched junction nucleotides: 8. Here the CDR3 DNA reads TGTGCCAGCAGTGCCCGGACAGGGACAAATGGAAACACCATATATTTT. Protein product: CASSARTGTNGNTIYF.

With respect to this clone: A read error may produce the germline difference seen at one junction end. The chain links TRBV7-3 to TRBJ2-1; 8 bases agree with TRBD2. Germline V lookup: CDR1 SGHTA, CDR2 FQGTGA. This CDR3 contains 16 residues. The CDR3: CASSVTGTRGSSEQFF. The CDR3 coding sequence is TGTGCCAGCAGCGTAACCGGGACTAGAGGGAGCAGTGAGCAGTTCTTC.

V usage is TRBV5-1 and J usage is TRBJ2-3; D call uncertain. This CDR3 has 15 amino acids. CDR1 and CDR2 from the germline V gene are SGHRS and YFSETQ. V lost 6 bases, J lost 0 bases, and 14 bases lay in between. The CDR3 nucleotides are TGCGCCAGCAAATTGGAGTCCCCTAGCACAGATACGCAGTATTTT. It translates to CASKLESPSTDTQYF.